Each of the 26 T cell receptor beta chains below was sequenced from the same sample in a study of blood T cell repertoires in COVID-19. Clones were read by immunoSEQ multiplex PCR, and TCRdb kept only the in-frame ones, dropping some. The table lists some 350,000 clones, about 90% of them singletons. Material for sequencing was PBMCs or T cells enriched from blood (not recorded which). The receptors originated from a woman between 25 and 40 years old who had recovered from COVID-19.

The V call is TRBV19, the J call TRBJ1-4, with TRBD1 matching over 7 bases. Germline loops: CDR1 LNHDA, CDR2 SQIVND (reference sequence). This CDR3 comprises 15 residues. V dropped 7 bases and J dropped 4; count of bases not matched to a gene: 9. Written as DNA, the CDR3 is TGTGCCAGTATGATAGGACAGGCGGATAATGAAAAACTGTTTTTT. Translation: CASMIGQADNEKLFF.

In its sample, this clone is medium-sized (0.01 to 0.1%). The chain recombines TRBV6-1 with TRBJ2-7; no definite D call. The CDR3 sequence is 16 residues long. V shed 1 base and J shed 0 bases, with 13 bases lying between them. CDR1 and CDR2 (germline): MNHNS, SASEGT. The DNA of the CDR3 is TGTGCCAGCAGTGAAGGTTCAGGATTCACCTCCTACGAGCAGTACTTC. This sequence encodes CASSEGSGFTSYEQYF.

This clone was detected only a few times. The rearrangement uses TRBV7-9 and TRBJ1-4, with a possible D match to TRBD1 (5 bases). V was pared by 0 bases and J by 4 bases, with 9 bases between. Per germline, CDR1 SEHNR and CDR2 FQNEAQ (reference sequence). The CDR3 is made up of 15 amino acids. The CDR3 sequence: CASSLAGGSNEKLFF. The CDR3 DNA sequence: TGTGCCAGCAGCTTAGCGGGGGGAAGTAATGAAAAACTGTTTTTT.

The chain recombines TRBV5-5 with TRBJ1-2, with 7 nucleotides matching TRBD1. The CDR3 is 13 residues long. Germline trimming cut 4 bases from V and 6 bases from J; bases unmatched to any gene: 6. Germline assignment: CDR1 SGHKS and CDR2 YYEKEE (reference sequence). The DNA for the CDR3 is TGTGCCAGCAGCACCGGACAGGACCATGGCTACACCTTC. Amino acids: CASSTGQDHGYTF.

Written as DNA, the CDR3 is TGTGCCAGCAGTTACCCGGGAGCGAACACCGGGGAGCTGTTTTTT. This codes for CASSYPGANTGELFF. The V call is TRBV6-5, the J call TRBJ2-2, with D perhaps matching TRBD2 (6 bases). V dropped 2 bases and J dropped 0 bases, with 7 bases sitting between them. There are 15 residues in the CDR3. Looked up from germline, CDR1 is MNHEY and CDR2 is SVGAGI.

The V and J genes are TRBV5-1 and TRBJ2-3; no clear D gene. Germline CDR1 SGHRS, CDR2 YFSETQ. V was clipped by 0 bases and J by 5 bases, with 4 bases between them. The CDR3 is 12 residues long. This CDR3 reads CASSLGQDTQYF. The CDR3 DNA reads TGCGCCAGCAGCTTGGGTCAAGATACGCAGTATTTT.

V gene TRBV11-1 combines with J gene TRBJ2-7; 7 nucleotides match TRBD2. The CDR3 has 12 amino acids. CDR1 SGHAT and CDR2 FQDESV come from the germline V gene (reference sequence). J lost 5 bases, V lost 5 bases, and 3 bases had no gene match. The CDR3 is CASSVLANEQYF. In DNA form, the CDR3 reads TGTGCCAGCAGCGTACTAGCGAACGAGCAGTACTTC.

The chain employs TRBV27 and TRBJ1-1; 10 nucleotides align to TRBD1. Germline loops: CDR1 MNHEY, CDR2 SMNVEV (reference sequence). The CDR3 has 17 amino acids. V dropped 5 bases and J dropped 3; count of bases not matched to a gene: 12. The CDR3 DNA reads as TGTGCCAGCAGTGACCGCCGGGACAGGGGCGGCGACACTGAAGCTTTCTTT. It specifies CASSDRRDRGGDTEAFF.

The rearrangement uses TRBV18 and TRBJ2-7, with D possibly TRBD1 on 6 matching bases. This CDR3 contains 16 residues. V was pared by 2 bases and J by 4 bases, with 18 bases between. Germline CDR1 KGHSH, CDR2 LQKENI. CDR3 amino acids: CASSPISSRGRYEQYF. The CDR3, as DNA: TGTGCCAGCTCACCAATATCATCCAGGGGTAGGTACGAGCAGTACTTC.

V gene TRBV18 combines with J gene TRBJ1-2; D call uncertain. The CDR3 totals 14 residues. Germline V lookup: CDR1 KGHSH, CDR2 LQKENI. V dropped 2 bases and J dropped 3 bases, with 10 bases sitting between them. CDR3: CASSPNIEDYGYTF. In DNA form, the CDR3 reads TGTGCCAGCTCACCAAACATAGAGGACTATGGCTACACCTTC.

The V and J genes are TRBV4-1 and TRBJ2-1; 10 nucleotides match TRBD2. CDR1 is MGHRA and CDR2 is YSYEKL in the germline V gene. There are 16 residues in the CDR3. J lost 5 bases, V lost 1 base, and 5 bases had no gene match. The CDR3 protein is CASSQGPSGSHNEQFF. CDR3 sequence (DNA): TGCGCCAGCAGCCAAGGTCCTAGCGGGAGCCACAATGAGCAGTTCTTC.

The chain uses TRBV19 and TRBJ1-5; possible D gene TRBD1, 5 bases. Germline V gene data show CDR1 as LNHDA and CDR2 as SQIVND (reference sequence). Trimming pared 4 bases from V and 7 bases from J, leaving 11 bases between. The CDR3 loop spans 13 amino acids. The CDR3 loop is CASSTGSRQPQHF. CDR3 DNA: TGTGCCAGTAGTACAGGGTCCCGGCAGCCCCAGCATTTT.

In DNA form, the CDR3 reads TGTGCCAGCAGGGTAGGACAGGGGACGGCTTTCTTT. It encodes CASRVGQGTAFF. J is TRBJ1-1 and V is TRBV12-3 or TRBV12-4; TRBD1 matches at 9 bases. Trimming at V came to 6 bases and at J to 11 bases, leaving 7 bases not matched to a gene. The CDR3 totals 12 residues.

The rearrangement uses TRBV2 and TRBJ2-1; TRBD2 agrees at 12 bases. Germline values: CDR1 SNHLY, CDR2 FYNNEI. The CDR3 is made up of 15 amino acids. Trimming cost V 5 bases and J 6 bases; bases outside gene matches: 5. Here the CDR3 reads CASSPTSGSFNEQFF. CDR3 DNA: TGTGCCAGCAGTCCGACTAGCGGGAGTTTCAATGAGCAGTTCTTC.

The rearrangement links TRBV2 to TRBJ1-6, with D possibly being TRBD1 (6 bases). This CDR3 is built from 16 residues. Deletions cut 5 bases from V and 0 bases from J, with 11 bases between. CDR1 and CDR2 (germline): SNHLY, FYNNEI. CDR3 DNA sequence: TGTGCCAGCAGTTGGCAGGGGAGCTCCTATAATTCACCCCTCCACTTT. This encodes CASSWQGSSYNSPLHF.

The chain joins TRBV10-3 to TRBJ1-1; maybe TRBD1 (6 bases). Between the trimmed V and J ends, which lost 7 bases and 5 bases, there was a span of 17 bases. Germline V gene data show CDR1 as ENHRY and CDR2 as SYGVKD. CDR3 length equals 14 residues. The CDR3 protein is CAINQQGKGTEAFF. CDR3 bases: TGTGCCATCAACCAACAGGGTAAGGGGACTGAAGCTTTCTTT.

The J gene is TRBJ2-1, the V gene TRBV3-1 (or the pseudogene TRBV3-2); 12 nucleotides agree with TRBD2. Germline V CDR1 and CDR2: LGHDT, YNNKEL (reference sequence). CDR3 length equals 17 residues. V trimming: 0 bases; J trimming: 5 bases; junction bases outside the gene matches: 5. In nucleotides, the CDR3 is TGTGCCAGCAGCCAAGATAGCGGGACTAGCGGGCACAATGAGCAGTTCTTC. It is translated as CASSQDSGTSGHNEQFF.

This chain connects TRBV9 to TRBJ2-3; 8 nucleotides align to TRBD2. Trimming at V came to 0 bases and at J to 4 bases, leaving 7 bases not matched to a gene. CDR3 length equals 16 residues. The germline gives CDR1 SGDLS, CDR2 YYNGEE. CDR3 loop: CASSVEGAGRADTQYF. CDR3 in DNA: TGTGCCAGCAGCGTAGAAGGTGCCGGGAGGGCAGATACGCAGTATTTT. Full variable domain (missing parts from reference TRBV9 and TRBJ2-3): DSGVTQTPKHLITATGQRVTLRCSPRSGDLSVYWYQQSLDQGLQFLIQYYNGEERAKGNILERFSAQQFPDLHSELNLSSLELGDSALYFCASSVEGAGRADTQYFGPGTRLTVL.

This chain links TRBV2 with TRBJ1-2; unclear D gene. V was clipped by 2 bases and J by 2 bases, with 15 bases between them. CDR3 length: 16 residues. The V gene's germline CDR1 is SNHLY and CDR2 FYNNEI. The CDR3 protein is CASSEPGVPGNYGYTF. CDR3 nucleotide sequence: TGTGCCAGCAGTGAACCTGGCGTCCCGGGGAACTATGGCTACACCTTC.

The gene calls are TRBV6-6 and TRBJ2-2; a possible D gene is TRBD1 (5 bases). V dropped 6 bases and J dropped 4 bases, with 12 bases sitting between them. This CDR3 has 14 residues. The germline V gene encodes CDR1 MNHNY and CDR2 SVGAGI (reference sequence). In DNA, the CDR3 is TGTGCCAGCAGCTTAAGACAGTTCACCGGGGAGCTGTTTTTT. Its protein is CASSLRQFTGELFF.

This clone was seen only a few times. The genes are TRBV7-8 and TRBJ2-7; TRBD1 is a possible D gene (6 bases). The length of the CDR3 is 14 residues. Germline CDR1 SGHVS, CDR2 FQNEAQ. V gave up 2 bases and J gave up 2 bases, with 10 bases separating them. This CDR3 is CASSLRDNPYEQYF. CDR3 DNA sequence: TGTGCCAGCAGCTTAAGGGACAACCCCTACGAGCAGTACTTC.

The chain carries TRBV18 and TRBJ2-3; 11 bases are a match to TRBD2. The CDR3 has 15 amino acids. CDR1 and CDR2 from the germline V gene are KGHSH and LQKENI. J lost 0 bases, V lost 6 bases, and 2 bases had no gene match. In DNA form, the CDR3 reads TGTGCCAGCTCGTCTAGCGGGGGGAGCACAGATACGCAGTATTTT. Its protein product is CASSSSGGSTDTQYF.

Turning to this clone: One end of the junction is discordant with germline, which a read error may explain. This chain connects TRBV7-7 to TRBJ2-1; TRBD2 might be the D (6 bases). The length of the CDR3 is 16 residues. The germline V gene has CDR1 SSHAT and CDR2 FNYEAQ (reference sequence). DNA for the CDR3: TGTGCTAGCAGCTTGAACCCCGGGAGCTCCTACAATGAGCAGTTCTTC. Its translation: CASSLNPGSSYNEQFF.

J is TRBJ1-4 and V is TRBV3-1 (or the pseudogene TRBV3-2); 10 bases are shared with TRBD1. Germline-derived CDR1 and CDR2 are LGHDT and YNNKEL (reference sequence). The V gene end was trimmed by 1 base and the J gene end by 5 bases; junction bases not matched to a gene: 4. This CDR3 has 16 amino acids. CDR3 in amino acids: CASSQALGQGNEKLFF. In DNA form, the CDR3 reads TGTGCCAGCAGCCAAGCCTTGGGACAGGGGAATGAAAAACTGTTTTTT.

As concerns this clone: The germline gene is not matched at one end of the junction; a read error may be the cause. The chain joins TRBV19 to TRBJ2-7, with TRBD2 identical over 7 bases. The CDR3 length is 15 residues. The germline gives CDR1 LNHDA, CDR2 SQIVND (reference sequence). The CDR3 DNA reads TGTGCCAGTAGTGCTAGCGGTGGGTCAGAGCTTAATCTCCACTTC. It codes for CASSASGGSELNLHF.

About this clone itself: Additional DNA sequences in this sample encode the identical CDR3. The chain combines TRBV27 with TRBJ2-7, with D possibly TRBD1 on 5 matching bases. V was clipped by 0 bases and J by 2 bases, with 11 bases between them. Germline V gene data show CDR1 as MNHEY and CDR2 as SMNVEV (reference sequence). The CDR3 is 15 residues long. The CDR3 DNA reads TGTGCCAGCAGTTTATCGGGCAGGGCCACCTACGAGCAGTACTTC. This sequence encodes CASSLSGRATYEQYF.